This T cell receptor beta chain was recovered during a study of blood T cell repertoires in COVID-19. Sequencing used immunoSEQ multiplex PCR; TCRdb keeps in-frame clones, though not all of them. This sample has fewer than 200,000 clones; about 74% occur once, and the top ten carry under 3.5%. The CDR3 consists of 14 residues. With 7 bases clipped from V and 6 bases from J, the junction kept 5 bases outside the gene matches. Germline V gives CDR1 MNHEY, CDR2 SMNVEV (reference sequence). The J gene is TRBJ2-7, the V gene TRBV27, with 14 bases lining up with TRBD2. Specimen: peripheral blood. This sequence originates from a woman older than 75 with acute or convalescent COVID-19. The CDR3 is CASMTSGRAGEQYF. DNA of the CDR3: TGTGCCAGCATGACTAGCGGGAGGGCCGGCGAGCAGTACTTC.